The 11 T cell receptor beta chains in this list originate from one sample, sequenced in a study of T-cell reconstitution after alpha-beta-depleted transplantation in children. Overall study findings and caveats: About two months after transplant, alpha-beta T cells reportedly came from several hundred expanded graft clones.

Unique molecular identifiers were incorporated when the TCRbeta library was constructed. In TCRdb, the PCR reads were re-called with MiXCR into one record per CDR3 protein. The table lists 30,000 to 40,000 distinct CDR3 sequences, 6% to 8.5% of them singletons. No antigen is known for these receptors. Sequences were derived from peripheral blood, sampled 60 days after TCRalphabeta/CD19-depleted stem cell transplant. Receptors originate from a child under two years old who had a stem cell transplant for acute myeloid leukemia, so the T cells may come from the graft donor.

This clonotype was detected many times. The chain is built from TRBV7-2 and TRBJ2-7; 8 bases fit TRBD1. The V gene's germline CDR1 is SGHTA and CDR2 FQGNSA. Trimming removed 3 bases from V and 0 bases from J; junction bases left unmatched: 4. The CDR3 is 15 residues long. The CDR3: CASSFGTGLSYEQYF. The CDR3 bases are TGTGCCAGCAGCTTCGGGACAGGCCTCTCCTACGAGCAGTACTTC.

Ten or more counts support this clonotype. The V gene is TRBV5-1, the J gene TRBJ2-3; D may be TRBD1 (5 bases). Germline values: CDR1 SGHRS, CDR2 YFSETQ. Trimming stripped 0 bases from V and 3 bases from J, with 8 bases between. The CDR3 has 14 amino acids. The chain's CDR3 is CASSLEGRTDTQYF. DNA for the CDR3: TGCGCCAGCAGCTTGGAGGGGCGGACAGATACGCAGTATTTT.

This clonotype was observed many times. The chain is built from TRBV28 and TRBJ1-6, with D uncertain. CDR3 length: 13 amino acids. V lost 8 bases, J lost 10 bases, and 15 bases lay in between. CDR1 and CDR2 (germline): MDHEN, SYDVKM. The CDR3 DNA reads as TGTGCCAGCCGGGAACAGTCCTCCTCACCCCTCCACTTT. Its translation is CASREQSSSPLHF.

The sample holds many counts of this clonotype. The genes are TRBV5-1 and TRBJ2-7, with TRBD2 identical over 8 bases. Germline V gene lookup returns CDR1 SGHRS and CDR2 YFSETQ. V gave up 3 bases and J gave up 3 bases; unmatched junction bases: 2. This CDR3 contains 13 residues. The CDR3 bases are TGCGCCAGCAGCTCCGGGACTAGCTACGAGCAGTACTTC. Translated: CASSSGTSYEQYF.

This clonotype was seen many times. As DNA, the CDR3 is TGTGCCAGCAGCCCCCGCGAGGGGAGGGAGACCCAGTACTTC. Translation: CASSPREGRETQYF. The chain employs TRBV7-9 and TRBJ2-5; possibly TRBD2 for D (6 bases). Germline V gives CDR1 SEHNR, CDR2 FQNEAQ (reference sequence). CDR3 length: 14 residues. Between the trimmed V and J ends, which lost 5 bases and 5 bases, there was a span of 15 bases.

This clonotype was seen many times. This chain links TRBV20-1 with TRBJ2-3; possibly TRBD1 or TRBD2 for D (6 bases each). CDR3 length equals 13 residues. Germline values: CDR1 DFQATT, CDR2 SNEGSKA (reference sequence). Trimming took 5 bases from V and 7 from J, leaving 16 bases between them. The CDR3 sequence: CSALRGPRHTQYF. The CDR3 DNA follows: TGCAGTGCTCTCCGGGGGCCGAGGCATACGCAGTATTTT.

The CDR3 spells CSAREQAVYEQYF. The CDR3 nucleotides read TGCAGTGCTAGAGAGCAAGCTGTCTACGAGCAGTACTTC. This rearrangement joins TRBV20-1 to TRBJ2-7; D call uncertain. The V gene's germline CDR1 is DFQATT and CDR2 SNEGSKA (reference sequence). Trimming cost V 0 bases and J 3 bases, with 9 bases left between them. This CDR3 contains 13 residues.

Many counts were recorded for this clonotype. The chain's CDR3 is CASRVRGWNTGELFF. The CDR3 DNA follows: TGTGCCAGCAGAGTGAGAGGGTGGAACACCGGGGAGCTGTTTTTT. This sequence joins TRBV3-1 and TRBJ2-2, with TRBD2 as a possible D gene (5 bases). Trimming removed 6 bases at V and 1 base at J, with 12 bases between. CDR3 length: 15 amino acids. Germline V gene lookup returns CDR1 LGHDT and CDR2 YNNKEL (reference sequence). Looking up the rest from reference TRBV3-1 and TRBJ2-2 gives the full variable domain: DTAVSQTPKYLVTQMGNDKSIKCEQNLGHDTMYWYKQDSKKFLKIMFSYNNKELIINETVPNRFSPKSPDKAHLNLHINSLELGDSAVYFCASRVRGWNTGELFFGEGSRLTVL.

This clonotype was detected many times. The rearrangement links TRBV7-9 to TRBJ1-5, with a possible D match to TRBD1 (5 bases). Germline lookup yields CDR1 SEHNR and CDR2 FQNEAQ (reference sequence). The length of the CDR3 is 16 residues. Trimming took 1 base from V and 1 from J, leaving 11 bases between them. The CDR3 sequence: CASSLGGPGSNQPQHF. The CDR3 nucleotides read TGTGCCAGCAGCTTAGGGGGCCCTGGGAGCAATCAGCCCCAGCATTTT.

This clonotype was recorded many times. The chain uses TRBV10-3 and TRBJ1-1; D is uncertain. The ends were cut back, 0 bases at V and 0 bases at J, with 11 bases in the middle. This CDR3 is built from 16 residues. CDR1 ENHRY and CDR2 SYGVKD come from the germline V gene. The CDR3 reads CAISESRGGMNTEAFF. CDR3 DNA: TGTGCCATCAGTGAGTCGAGAGGAGGCATGAACACTGAAGCTTTCTTT.

This clonotype was found a few times. The V and J genes are TRBV30 and TRBJ2-5; D unclear. Germline V gives CDR1 GTSNPN, CDR2 SVGIG (reference sequence). The CDR3 is 12 residues long. Trimming left V 2 bases short and J 7 bases short, with 11 bases between. CDR3 loop: CAWSRLTGTQYF. The CDR3 nucleotides read TGTGCCTGGAGTCGGCTAACGGGGACCCAGTACTTC. Supplemented by reference TRBV30 and TRBJ2-5, the full variable domain reads SQTIHQWPATLVQPVGSPLSLECTVEGTSNPNLYWYRQAAGRGLQLLFYSVGIGQISSEVPQNLSASRPQDRQFILSSKKLLLSDSGFYLCAWSRLTGTQYFGPGTRLLVL.